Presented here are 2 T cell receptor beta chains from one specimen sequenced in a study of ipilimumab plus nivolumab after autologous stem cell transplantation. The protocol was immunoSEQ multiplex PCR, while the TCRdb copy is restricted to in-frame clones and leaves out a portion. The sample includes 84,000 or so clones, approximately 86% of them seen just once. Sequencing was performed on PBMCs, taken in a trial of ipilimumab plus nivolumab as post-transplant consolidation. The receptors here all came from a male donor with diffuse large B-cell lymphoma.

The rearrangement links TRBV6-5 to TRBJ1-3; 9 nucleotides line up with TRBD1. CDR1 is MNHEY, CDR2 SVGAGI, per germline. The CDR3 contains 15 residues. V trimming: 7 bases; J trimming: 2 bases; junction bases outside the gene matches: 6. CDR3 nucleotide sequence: TGTGCCAGCACGAAACAGGGGGCGACTGGAAACACCATATATTTT. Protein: CASTKQGATGNTIYF.

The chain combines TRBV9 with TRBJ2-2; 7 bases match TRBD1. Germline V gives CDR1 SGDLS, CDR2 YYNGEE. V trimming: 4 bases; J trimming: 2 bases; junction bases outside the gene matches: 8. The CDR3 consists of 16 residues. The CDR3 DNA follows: TGTGCCAGCAGCCCTCGGACAGGACTTAACACCGGGGAGCTGTTTTTT. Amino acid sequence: CASSPRTGLNTGELFF.